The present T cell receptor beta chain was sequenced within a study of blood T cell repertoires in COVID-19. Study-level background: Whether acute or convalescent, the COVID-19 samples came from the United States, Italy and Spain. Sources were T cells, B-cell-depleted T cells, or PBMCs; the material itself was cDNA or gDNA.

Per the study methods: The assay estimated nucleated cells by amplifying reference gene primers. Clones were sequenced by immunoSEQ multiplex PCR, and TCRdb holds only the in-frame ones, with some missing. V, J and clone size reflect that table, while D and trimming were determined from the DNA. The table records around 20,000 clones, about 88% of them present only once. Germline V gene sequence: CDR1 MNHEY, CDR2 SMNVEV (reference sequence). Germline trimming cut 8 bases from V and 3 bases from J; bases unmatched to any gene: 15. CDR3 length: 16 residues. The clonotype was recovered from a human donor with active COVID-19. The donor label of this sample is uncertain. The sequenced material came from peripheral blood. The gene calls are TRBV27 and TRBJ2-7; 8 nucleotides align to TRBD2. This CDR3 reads CASRSPGLVIHYEQYF. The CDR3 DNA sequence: TGTGCCAGCCGTTCACCGGGACTAGTGATTCACTACGAGCAGTACTTC.